This T cell receptor beta chain came from a study of technical replicates of blood from a handful of donors. This table comes from immunoSEQ multiplex PCR, and its TCRdb copy is limited to in-frame clones, with some not included. Of tens of thousands of clones listed, about 95% were seen once; the top ten hold 0.25%. This CDR3 has 13 residues. The germline V gene encodes CDR1 MNHNS and CDR2 SASEGT. Between the trimmed V and J ends, which lost 8 bases and 6 bases, there was a span of 14 bases. This clone is a singleton in its sample. The sequence came from a human donor in good health. V and J are TRBV6-1 and TRBJ2-1, with D unclear. Sequences were obtained from T cells isolated from PBMCs. The CDR3 reads CASSLFSGNEQFF. The CDR3 DNA reads TGTGCCAGCTCACTTTTCTCTGGCAATGAGCAGTTCTTC.